This TCR beta chain was sequenced in a study of blood T cell repertoires in COVID-19. Background on the study: Specimens from acute and convalescent COVID-19 originated in the United States, Italy and Spain.

This CDR3 comprises 13 residues. Trimming shortened V by 5 bases and J by 5 bases, and 12 bases separated the two germline ends. Germline CDR1 SQVTM, CDR2 ANQGSEA. Source study methods: How many nucleated cells were present was estimated from reference gene primer amplification. Assay used: immunoSEQ multiplex PCR; TCRdb lists only in-frame clones, some missing. That table is the source of V, J and clone size, and D and trimming were worked out from the DNA. The table lists around 200,000 clones, 85% to 90% of them singletons. The sequenced material came from peripheral blood. The sequence derives from a man aged 80 or over with acute or convalescent COVID-19. The chain employs TRBV29-1 and TRBJ1-4; tentatively, D is TRBD1 (6 bases). CDR3 residues: CSVKDSLNEKLFF. DNA of the CDR3: TGCAGCGTTAAGGACAGCCTCAATGAAAAACTGTTTTTT.